This passage covers 20 T cell receptor beta chains from one sample sequenced in a study of blood T cells in healthy people across ages. A second roughly 6 to 11 cycle PCR used barcoded and J-beta primers. TCRdb reprocessed the 5' RACE reads via MiXCR and lists one record per CDR3 protein. There are over 1,300,000 distinct CDR3 sequences in the sample; around 55% occur only once, and approximately 7% lies in the top ten. The sequenced sample was blood. The receptors stem from a young man in good health.

This clonotype was seen more than once but under ten times. The chain combines TRBV20-1 with TRBJ2-1, with D perhaps TRBD2 (7 bases). Deletions cut 3 bases from V and 3 bases from J, with 12 bases between. Germline V CDR1 and CDR2: DFQATT, SNEGSKA (reference sequence). The CDR3 consists of 14 residues. The CDR3 region is CSASEGGDYNEQFF. For the CDR3, the DNA is TGCAGTGCTAGCGAGGGGGGGGACTACAATGAGCAGTTCTTC.

J is TRBJ1-2 and V is TRBV6-4; the D is unclear. The CDR3 loop spans 13 amino acids. Germline CDR1 MRHNA, CDR2 SNTAGT. Trimming took off 6 bases at V and 1 base at J, with 9 bases between the two ends. CDR3 sequence reads: CASSKDFNYGYTF. In DNA, the CDR3 is TGTGCCAGCAGCAAAGACTTTAACTATGGCTACACCTTC.

This chain connects TRBV6-1 to TRBJ2-5, with a possible D match to TRBD1 (6 bases). The CDR3 length is 13 residues. The V end lost 7 bases, the J end lost 0 bases, and 9 bases lay between the germline ends. Germline-derived CDR1 and CDR2 are MNHNS and SASEGT. CDR3 coding DNA: TGTGCCAGCAAATGGGACAACCAAGAGACCCAGTACTTC. This translates into CASKWDNQETQYF.

The chain carries TRBV7-9 and TRBJ2-7, with D perhaps TRBD1 (5 bases). The CDR3 spans 12 residues. Trimming removed 8 bases from V and 3 bases from J, with 11 bases in between. Germline CDR1 is SEHNR and CDR2 is FQNEAQ (reference sequence). The CDR3 spells CASPGHNYEQYF. The CDR3, as DNA: TGTGCCAGCCCAGGACACAACTACGAGCAGTACTTC.

The chain carries TRBV25-1 and TRBJ2-3, with TRBD2 matching 10 bases. The germline gives CDR1 MGHDK, CDR2 SYGVNS. There are 17 residues in the CDR3. With V trimmed by 4 bases and J by 4 bases, 11 bases remained unmatched. CDR3 amino acids: CASSGGVAGGGADTQYF. Here the CDR3 DNA reads TGTGCCAGCAGTGGGGGGGTAGCGGGAGGAGGCGCAGATACGCAGTATTTT.

This clonotype was detected a few times. V gene TRBV29-1 combines with J gene TRBJ2-5, with 11 nucleotides matching TRBD2. There are 16 residues in the CDR3. Looked up from germline, CDR1 is SQVTM and CDR2 is ANQGSEA. Losses at the gene ends were 1 base for V and 1 base for J; bases not matched to a gene: 5. CDR3 DNA: TGCAGCGTTGAAGGCACTACTAGCGGGGGCCAAGAGACCCAGTACTTC. Protein sequence: CSVEGTTSGGQETQYF.

This clonotype came up once. The chain links TRBV7-2 to TRBJ2-3; D could derive from TRBD1 or TRBD2 (6 bases each). CDR3 length: 19 amino acids. Germline assignment: CDR1 SGHTA and CDR2 FQGNSA. The V end lost 1 base, the J end lost 3 bases, and 23 bases lay between the germline ends. The CDR3 sequence: CASSLVGGGVNKITDTQYF. CDR3 sequence (DNA): TGTGCCAGCAGCTTAGTCGGGGGCGGTGTAAACAAGATTACAGATACGCAGTATTTT.

The J gene is TRBJ2-2, the V gene TRBV6-2 or TRBV6-3, with TRBD2 identical over 10 bases. With 0 bases clipped from V and 3 bases from J, the junction kept 4 bases outside the gene matches. This CDR3 spans 17 amino acids. CDR1 is MNHEY, CDR2 SVGEGT, per germline. CDR3 residues: CASSYSLAGAYTGELFF. The DNA for the CDR3 is TGTGCCAGCAGTTACTCCCTAGCGGGGGCCTACACCGGGGAGCTGTTTTTT.

The chain is built from TRBV6-2 or TRBV6-3 and TRBJ1-5; TRBD1 agrees at 7 bases. The V and J ends lost 5 bases and 5 bases, in that order; junction bases with no gene match: 6. This CDR3 contains 14 residues. CDR1 and CDR2 (germline): MNHEY, SVGEGT. DNA for the CDR3: TGTGCCAGCAGTAGGGGACAGTTAGATCAGCCCCAGCATTTT. Amino acids: CASSRGQLDQPQHF.

The J gene is TRBJ2-7, the V gene TRBV5-1; TRBD2 agrees at 10 bases. Near its end, the DNA agrees better with TRBJ2-5, so the J call may be wrong. There are 14 residues in the CDR3. The germline V gene has CDR1 SGHRS and CDR2 YFSETQ. DNA of the CDR3: TGCGCCAGTTCTAGCGGGAGTGAGAGGAAGACCCAGTACTTC. It codes for CASSSGSERKTQYF.

The J gene is TRBJ1-5, the V gene TRBV12-3 or TRBV12-4, with D tentatively TRBD1 (5 bases). The CDR3 totals 13 residues. Between the trimmed V and J ends, which lost 5 bases and 6 bases, there was a span of 11 bases. CDR3 coding DNA: TGTGCCAGCAGTAGGTGGGGGGTTCAGCCCCAGCATTTT. Amino acids: CASSRWGVQPQHF.

This chain links TRBV5-1 with TRBJ2-5; a weak D match, TRBD1 (5 bases). The ends were cut back, 0 bases at V and 3 bases at J, with 15 bases in the middle. The CDR3 spans 16 residues. In germline, CDR1 is SGHRS, CDR2 YFSETQ. The CDR3 coding sequence is TGCGCCAGCAGCTTGGGTCTGGGGCGGAGCGAAGAGACCCAGTACTTC. As protein: CASSLGLGRSEETQYF.

This chain connects TRBV20-1 to TRBJ2-7, with TRBD2 matching over 13 bases. Trimming at V came to 6 bases and at J to 5 bases, leaving 4 bases not matched to a gene. There are 13 residues in the CDR3. In germline, CDR1 is DFQATT, CDR2 SNEGSKA (reference sequence). The CDR3 spells CSAGTSGIHEQYF. The CDR3 nucleotides are TGCAGTGCCGGGACTAGCGGGATCCACGAGCAGTACTTC.

The chain is built from TRBV6-5 and TRBJ1-4, with D hard to call. The CDR3 extends over 15 amino acids. The germline V gene encodes CDR1 MNHEY and CDR2 SVGAGI. V was shortened by 4 bases and J by 6 bases, with 15 bases between the two germline ends. As DNA, the CDR3 is TGTGCCAGCAGTTCAATAGTCGAGAGATATGAAAAACTGTTTTTT. Its protein is CASSSIVERYEKLFF.

This clonotype was counted between two and nine times. V gene TRBV11-2 combines with J gene TRBJ2-5; the D gene could be TRBD1 or TRBD2 (5 bases each). Germline CDR1 and CDR2: SGHAT and FQNNGV. Trimming cost V 5 bases and J 0 bases, with 16 bases left between them. This CDR3 spans 16 amino acids. CDR3: CASSPTLEGYQETQYF. In DNA, the CDR3 is TGTGCCAGCAGCCCTACCCTCGAGGGGTACCAAGAGACCCAGTACTTC.

This clonotype has only a few counts. A junction end diverges from the germline sequence, so it may reflect a read error. For the CDR3, the DNA is TGTGCCACCAGTTACTACTCTGGGGCCAACGTCCTGACTTTC. Translating gives CATSYYSGANVLTF. This chain uses TRBV6-5 with TRBJ2-6; no definite D call. CDR1 is MNHEY, CDR2 SVGAGI, per germline. This CDR3 is 14 amino acids long.

In its sample, this clonotype was seen a few times. The chain is built from TRBV4-1 and TRBJ2-7, with 8 bases fitting TRBD2. Germline V lookup: CDR1 MGHRA, CDR2 YSYEKL. The CDR3 covers 20 residues. Trimming cost V 0 bases and J 1 base; bases outside gene matches: 17. CDR3 region: CASSQDQPGYRTSRSYEQYF. CDR3 DNA sequence: TGCGCCAGCAGCCAAGATCAGCCAGGTTACCGGACTAGCAGATCCTACGAGCAGTACTTC.

Only a few counts were recorded for this clonotype. This sequence joins TRBV28 and TRBJ2-7; D gene uncertain. Germline values: CDR1 MDHEN, CDR2 SYDVKM. V gave up 8 bases and J gave up 1 base, with 15 bases separating them. This CDR3 has 14 residues. The CDR3, as DNA: TGTGCCAGCGGGAAGGTTTTGGTGTCCTACGAGCAGTACTTC. Its translation is CASGKVLVSYEQYF.

This clonotype has only a few counts. This sequence joins TRBV5-1 and TRBJ1-1; the match to TRBD1 covers 9 bases. Per the germline V gene, CDR1 is SGHRS and CDR2 is YFSETQ. With V trimmed by 4 bases and J by 4 bases, 11 bases remained unmatched. The CDR3 contains 16 residues. The CDR3 region has the DNA TGCGCCAGCAGCCCACAGGGGGCAAGGTCAGGCACTGAAGCTTTCTTT. Amino acid sequence: CASSPQGARSGTEAFF.

The V and J genes are TRBV7-2 and TRBJ2-7, with D perhaps assigned TRBD1 or TRBD2 (5 bases each). The V end lost 4 bases, the J end lost 2 bases, and 9 bases lay between the germline ends. Germline CDR1 reads SGHTA; CDR2 reads FQGNSA. The CDR3 runs to 13 residues. The CDR3: CASSYTGPYEQYF. DNA for the CDR3: TGTGCCAGCAGCTACACGGGACCCTACGAGCAGTACTTC.